Presented here are 17 T cell receptor beta chains from one specimen sequenced in a study of blood T cells in healthy people across ages. PCR was performed a second time for about 6 to 11 cycles using a sample-barcoded 5' primer and a J-beta primer mix. A single record per CDR3 protein comes from TCRdb applying MiXCR to the 5' RACE reads. The sample yields over 700,000 distinct CDR3 sequences, roughly 25% seen once. These sequences were also reported in another study, on T cells of mothers and their children.

The sequencing sample was made of blood. The receptors derive from a boy aged 5-17 years in good health.

This chain links TRBV28 with TRBJ2-2; the D gene is possibly TRBD2 (5 bases). V was clipped by 4 bases and J by 1 base, with 13 bases between them. This CDR3 comprises 16 residues. CDR1 is MDHEN and CDR2 is SYDVKM in the germline V gene. CDR3 nucleotide sequence: TGTGCCAGCAGTTCGTTGAGGGAAGAGAACACCGGGGAGCTGTTTTTT. As protein: CASSSLREENTGELFF.

The J gene is TRBJ2-2, the V gene TRBV5-5, with 7 positions matching TRBD1. The CDR3 is 16 amino acids. The germline V gene has CDR1 SGHKS and CDR2 YYEKEE (reference sequence). V lost 6 bases and J lost 8; bases outside the gene matches: 16. The CDR3 region has the DNA TGTGCCAGCATTGACAGGGCCGAGTGGACAAGGGGGGAGCTGTTTTTT. It codes for CASIDRAEWTRGELFF.

The CDR3 nucleotides read TGTGCCAGCGTTCCGGTTGGGACTAGAGTCTACAATGAGCAGTTCTTC. It yields the protein CASVPVGTRVYNEQFF. The chain employs TRBV6-2 or TRBV6-3 and TRBJ2-1; 8 nucleotides align to TRBD2. V lost 8 bases, J lost 3 bases, and 12 bases stayed unmatched. Germline V CDR1 and CDR2: MNHEY, SVGEGT. CDR3 size: 16 residues.

This clonotype came up a few times. This rearrangement joins TRBV3-1 to TRBJ2-7, with TRBD2 matching 16 bases. The CDR3 totals 22 residues. The trim removed 1 base at V and 0 bases at J, leaving 15 bases unmatched. The germline gives CDR1 LGHDT, CDR2 YNNKEL (reference sequence). CDR3 sequence reads: CASSQGLGTGTSGRVFSYEQYF. DNA for the CDR3: TGTGCCAGCAGCCAAGGCCTGGGGACCGGGACTAGCGGGAGGGTTTTCTCCTACGAGCAGTACTTC.

This clonotype was counted only a few times. The rearrangement joins TRBV20-1 to TRBJ2-1, with D perhaps TRBD2 (5 bases). Between the trimmed V and J ends, which lost 0 bases and 7 bases, there was a span of 13 bases. The CDR3 sequence is 14 residues long. The V gene's germline CDR1 is DFQATT and CDR2 SNEGSKA (reference sequence). CDR3 residues: CSARERGGPNEQFF. CDR3 in DNA: TGCAGTGCTAGAGAACGCGGAGGCCCAAATGAGCAGTTCTTC.

The sample holds a few counts of this clonotype. This sequence joins TRBV29-1 and TRBJ2-5; 9 positions agree with TRBD2. CDR1 and CDR2 from the germline V gene are SQVTM and ANQGSEA. Trimming removed 2 bases from V and 2 bases from J; junction bases left unmatched: 6. The CDR3 has 15 residues. DNA of the CDR3: TGCAGCGTTGAAAAGACTAGCGGAAAACAAGAGACCCAGTACTTC. Protein sequence: CSVEKTSGKQETQYF.

The chain employs TRBV20-1 and TRBJ2-5; 14 bases fit TRBD2. The CDR3 totals 15 residues. The V segment lost 5 bases and the J segment 5 bases; nucleotides outside the gene matches: 7. CDR1 and CDR2 (germline): DFQATT, SNEGSKA (reference sequence). CDR3 coding DNA: TGCAGTGCTTACGGGACTAGCGGGGGTGGGGAGACCCAGTACTTC. Encoded protein: CSAYGTSGGGETQYF.

V is TRBV7-2 and J is TRBJ1-5; 7 bases match TRBD1. After removal of 1 base from V and 4 bases from J, the junction contained 4 bases not matched to a gene. The CDR3 sequence is 15 residues long. CDR1 and CDR2 (germline): SGHTA, FQGNSA. CDR3 in amino acids: CASSLGSGGNQPQHF. The CDR3 coding sequence is TGTGCCAGCAGCTTAGGGTCAGGGGGGAATCAGCCCCAGCATTTT. The whole variable domain, remainder taken from reference TRBV7-2 and TRBJ1-5, is GAGVSQSPSNKVTEKGKDVELRCDPISGHTALYWYRQSLGQGLEFLIYFQGNSAPDKSGLPSDRFSAERTGGSVSTLTIQRTQQEDSAVYLCASSLGSGGNQPQHFGDGTRLSIL.

V is TRBV12-3 or TRBV12-4 and J is TRBJ2-5, with 9 bases aligning to TRBD2. This CDR3 spans 14 amino acids. Germline trimming cut 4 bases from V and 7 bases from J; bases unmatched to any gene: 7. The CDR3 nucleotides are TGTGCCAGCAGTTCTCTTCTAGCGGGGCCGACCCAGTACTTC. Its translation is CASSSLLAGPTQYF.

The chain recombines TRBV11-2 with TRBJ2-3; D tentatively fits TRBD1 or TRBD2 (5 bases each). The CDR3 length is 13 residues. Deletions cut 7 bases from V and 4 bases from J, with 12 bases between. The germline CDR1 and CDR2 sequences are SGHAT and FQNNGV. Here the CDR3 DNA reads TGTGCCAGCACGGGACCTATCGCAGATACGCAGTATTTT. As protein: CASTGPIADTQYF.

The table lists this clonotype with a few counts. The V call is TRBV28, the J call TRBJ2-7; 7 nucleotides agree with TRBD2. The CDR3 has 16 amino acids. Trimming took 3 bases from V and 0 from J; bases not matched to a gene: 8. The germline CDR1 and CDR2 sequences are MDHEN and SYDVKM. The CDR3 reads CASSFPLAESSYEQYF. The CDR3 DNA reads TGTGCCAGCAGTTTTCCCCTAGCGGAATCCTCCTACGAGCAGTACTTC. Combining the CDR3 with reference TRBV28 and TRBJ2-7 gives the whole variable domain DVKVTQSSRYLVKRTGEKVFLECVQDMDHENMFWYRQDPGLGLRLIYFSYDVKMKEKGDIPEGYSVSREKKERFSLILESASTNQTSMYLCASSFPLAESSYEQYFGPGTRLTVT.

This clonotype was seen a few times. This rearrangement joins TRBV28 to TRBJ1-5, with a possible D match to TRBD1 (5 bases). The CDR3 consists of 14 residues. Trimming left V 2 bases short and J 7 bases short, with 12 bases between. Per the germline V gene, CDR1 is MDHEN and CDR2 is SYDVKM. CDR3 in DNA: TGTGCCAGCAGTTTAAGTAGGGGTCGGCAGCCCCAGCATTTT. This translates into CASSLSRGRQPQHF.

V usage is TRBV11-2 and J usage is TRBJ2-3, with 12 bases that match TRBD2. V lost 5 bases, J lost 5 bases, and 8 bases stayed unmatched. CDR1 is SGHAT, CDR2 FQNNGV, per germline. The CDR3 is made up of 16 amino acids. The CDR3 is CASSPLAGGPGDTQYF. CDR3 nucleotides: TGTGCCAGCAGCCCGCTAGCGGGAGGGCCCGGAGATACGCAGTATTTT.

The V call is TRBV7-9, the J call TRBJ2-7; D remains unclear. The CDR3 is made up of 16 amino acids. The germline V and J ends were trimmed by 0 bases and 4 bases, with 16 bases remaining between them. CDR1 is SEHNR and CDR2 is FQNEAQ in the germline V gene (reference sequence). CDR3 sequence reads: CASSLAEMDPIYEQYF. The DNA for the CDR3 is TGTGCCAGCAGCTTAGCGGAAATGGACCCCATTTACGAGCAGTACTTC.

The chain is built from TRBV6-8 and TRBJ1-3; D is undetermined. The V gene's germline CDR1 is MNHGY and CDR2 SAAAGT. The CDR3 length is 15 residues. V gave up 7 bases and J gave up 2 bases, with 15 bases separating them. CDR3 in DNA: TGTGCCAGCAAGAAAAGGGTCCCCACTGGAAACACCATATATTTT. Translated, it gives CASKKRVPTGNTIYF.

The chain joins TRBV5-6 to TRBJ2-3; 9 bases fit TRBD2. Germline assignment: CDR1 SGHDT and CDR2 YYEEEE. V was clipped by 0 bases and J by 3 bases; unmatched bases: 5. The CDR3 has 16 residues. In nucleotides, the CDR3 is TGTGCCAGCAGCTTGGATGCGGGAGGGCCAACAGATACGCAGTATTTT. This sequence encodes CASSLDAGGPTDTQYF.

This clonotype was seen a few times. The rearrangement uses TRBV6-6 and TRBJ1-4; a weak D match, TRBD1 (5 bases). Per the germline V gene, CDR1 is MNHNY and CDR2 is SVGAGI (reference sequence). The CDR3 contains 17 residues. V gave up 4 bases and J gave up 3 bases, with 18 bases separating them. The CDR3 coding sequence is TGTGCCAGCAGTTTCTCTCCAAGGGGTATCGCTAATGAAAAACTGTTTTTT. Its protein product is CASSFSPRGIANEKLFF.